The TCR beta chain under discussion was sequenced for a study of cytomegalovirus exposure and HLA in healthy donors. The method was immunoSEQ multiplex PCR; TCRdb's version includes in-frame clones alone and lacks a portion of them. Here the sample spans roughly 150,000 clones, about 82% being singletons. This clone was seen a single time. The sequenced material came from PBMCs. The TCR sequence derives from a man between 25 and 39 years old in good health and CMV-seropositive.

The CDR3 is CASSETLGQGTDTQYF. The CDR3, as DNA: TGTGCCAGCAGCGAGACCCTGGGACAGGGCACAGATACGCAGTATTTT. The V call is TRBV5-4, the J call TRBJ2-3; 8 bases map to TRBD1. The ends lost 4 bases at V and 1 base at J; junction bases unmatched: 8. Germline loops: CDR1 SGHNT, CDR2 YYREEE (reference sequence). The length of the CDR3 is 16 residues.